The clone carrying this TCR beta chain occurred a few times. Its matching antigen is unknown. This record belongs to a study of T-cell memory formation after mild COVID-19. Study summary: TCR clusters were mostly donor specific. The study, taken as a whole, reports: The second-wave clones peaking on day 37 were not confirmed as SARS-CoV-2-specific.

In TCRdb, the 5' RACE reads were re-called with MiXCR into one record per CDR3 protein. This table holds fewer than 250,000 distinct CDR3 sequences, around 30% found once. V dropped 6 bases and J dropped 4 bases, with 17 bases sitting between them. Germline CDR1 DFQATT, CDR2 SNEGSKA (reference sequence). This CDR3 spans 14 amino acids. The material sequenced was PBMCs or a T cell subset sorted from them (not recorded which). This rearrangement joins TRBV20-1 to TRBJ2-3; no firm D call. This TCR was recovered from an adult woman who had mild COVID-19 (a few samples of this study predate the infection). Cell type and time point are not known. CDR3 region: CSAPGFFSPDTQYF. The CDR3 DNA sequence: TGCAGTGCCCCGGGCTTTTTCAGCCCAGATACGCAGTATTTT.